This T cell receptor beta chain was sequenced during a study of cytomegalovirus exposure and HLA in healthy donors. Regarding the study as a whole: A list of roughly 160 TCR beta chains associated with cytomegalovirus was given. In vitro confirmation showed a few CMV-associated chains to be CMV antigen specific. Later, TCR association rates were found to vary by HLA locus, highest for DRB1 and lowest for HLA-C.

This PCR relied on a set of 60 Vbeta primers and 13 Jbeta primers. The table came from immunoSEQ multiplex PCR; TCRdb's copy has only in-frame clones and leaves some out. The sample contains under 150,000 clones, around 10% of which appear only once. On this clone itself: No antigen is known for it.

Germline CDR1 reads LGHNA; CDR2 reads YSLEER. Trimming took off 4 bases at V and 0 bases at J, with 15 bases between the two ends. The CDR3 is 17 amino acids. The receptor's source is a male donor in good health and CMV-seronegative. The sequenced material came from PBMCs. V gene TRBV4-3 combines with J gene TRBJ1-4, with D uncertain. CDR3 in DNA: TGCGCCAGCAGCCCGGGAAGCTTCCTTGCAACTAATGAAAAACTGTTTTTT. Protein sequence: CASSPGSFLATNEKLFF.